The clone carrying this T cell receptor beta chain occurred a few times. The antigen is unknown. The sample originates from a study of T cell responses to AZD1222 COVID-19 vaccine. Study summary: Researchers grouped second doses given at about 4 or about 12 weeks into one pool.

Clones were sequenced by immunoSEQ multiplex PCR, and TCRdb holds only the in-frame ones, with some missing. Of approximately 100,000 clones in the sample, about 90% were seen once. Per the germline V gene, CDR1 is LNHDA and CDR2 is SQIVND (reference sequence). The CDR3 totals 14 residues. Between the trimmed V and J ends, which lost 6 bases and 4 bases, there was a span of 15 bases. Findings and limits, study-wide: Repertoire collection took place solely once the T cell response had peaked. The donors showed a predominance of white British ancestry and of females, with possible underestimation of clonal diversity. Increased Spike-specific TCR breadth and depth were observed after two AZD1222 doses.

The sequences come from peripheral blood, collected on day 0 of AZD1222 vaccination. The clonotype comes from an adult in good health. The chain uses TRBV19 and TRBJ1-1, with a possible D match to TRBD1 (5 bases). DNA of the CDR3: TGTGCCAGTAGCCCCGGGGCCGGGGGCACTGAAGCTTTCTTT. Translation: CASSPGAGGTEAFF.